The 6 T cell receptor beta chains given below trace back to one sample, sequenced in a study of blood T cell repertoires in COVID-19. Assay used: immunoSEQ multiplex PCR; TCRdb lists only in-frame clones, some missing. Among more than 250,000 clones listed, around 90% were seen once. The sample taken for sequencing was peripheral blood. The receptors derive from a man aged 50 or older with active or convalescent COVID-19.

This sequence joins TRBV12-3 or TRBV12-4 and TRBJ1-4; a possible D gene is TRBD1 (6 bases). V gave up 6 bases and J gave up 12 bases, with 17 bases separating them. CDR3 length equals 13 residues. The CDR3 region has the DNA TGTGCCAGCAGCCAAGATCAGGGGAGACAACTGTTTTTT. The encoded protein is CASSQDQGRQLFF.

This chain links TRBV5-6 with TRBJ1-3; D unclear. The CDR3 length is 13 residues. The germline V gene encodes CDR1 SGHDT and CDR2 YYEEEE. Trimming took 5 bases from V and 7 from J, leaving 13 bases between them. The CDR3 region is CASRVTGGNTIYF. In DNA form, the CDR3 reads TGTGCCAGCAGGGTCACGGGTGGGAACACCATATATTTT.

This rearrangement joins TRBV3-1 (or the pseudogene TRBV3-2) to TRBJ2-3, with 9 bases identical to TRBD1. V lost 3 bases to trimming and J lost 9 bases; unmatched junction nucleotides: 4. The CDR3 runs 13 residues. Germline V gene sequence: CDR1 LGHDT, CDR2 YNNKEL (reference sequence). The DNA of the CDR3 is TGTGCCAGCAGCCATTCCGACAGGGGGACGCAGTATTTT. This codes for CASSHSDRGTQYF.

This chain connects TRBV2 to TRBJ1-3, with 7 bases matching TRBD1. CDR1 is SNHLY, CDR2 FYNNEI, per germline. This CDR3 region has 15 residues. V lost 2 bases to trimming and J lost 3 bases; unmatched junction nucleotides: 4. CDR3 sequence (DNA): TGTGCCAGCAGTGAACACAGGGGCGGTGGAAACACCATATATTTT. Amino acid sequence: CASSEHRGGGNTIYF. Full variable domain (missing parts from reference TRBV2 and TRBJ1-3): EPEVTQTPSHQVTQMGQEVILRCVPISNHLYFYWYRQILGQKVEFLVSFYNNEISEKSEIFDDQFSVERPDGSNFTLKIRSTKLEDSAMYFCASSEHRGGGNTIYFGEGSWLTVV.

The chain couples TRBV5-1 to TRBJ1-3; no reliable D call. The CDR3 contains 18 residues. V lost 2 bases and J 0 bases, leaving 18 bases between the germline ends. In germline, CDR1 is SGHRS, CDR2 YFSETQ. CDR3 nucleotides: TGCGCCAGCAGCTTACGTTCCGGGAGCGAACTCTCTGGAAACACCATATATTTT. This gives the protein CASSLRSGSELSGNTIYF.

The chain has TRBV9 and TRBJ2-3; 9 nucleotides align to TRBD2. V lost 3 bases to trimming and J lost 0 bases; unmatched junction nucleotides: 5. In germline, CDR1 is SGDLS, CDR2 YYNGEE. The CDR3 runs to 16 residues. The CDR3 here is CASSARTSGSTDTQYF. The CDR3, as DNA: TGTGCCAGCAGCGCGAGAACTAGCGGGAGCACAGATACGCAGTATTTT.